This TCR beta chain is drawn from a study of Graves' ophthalmopathy and Graves' hyperthyroidism (dated 2018 in TCRdb). For the study in its entirety: Peripheral blood was collected at initial diagnosis, before any treatment. TCR beta repertoire signatures were used to distinguish Graves' ophthalmopathy from Graves' hyperthyroidism and to predict progression to ophthalmopathy. In total, 135 blood samples were TCR-sequenced: 40 to 45 ophthalmopathy, some 75 hyperthyroidism and approximately 17 hyperthyroidism-to-ophthalmopathy patients. To explore V-J signatures that separate ophthalmopathy from hyperthyroidism, a discovery set of about a hundred patients was enrolled, consisting of about 45 with ophthalmopathy and around 57 with stable hyperthyroidism. An independent validation cohort comprised some 18 hyperthyroidism patients and 15 to 17 patients who later progressed from hyperthyroidism to ophthalmopathy. In over 5 hyperthyroidism patients, the T-cell repertoire of thyroid tissue was compared with the T-cell repertoire of blood. Once sampling was done, hyperthyroidism patients were given methimazole at a starting dose of 30 mg daily, while ophthalmopathy patients were given high-dose intravenous methylprednisolone. For training and testing, the 100 patients in the discovery cohort were randomly divided in a 7:3 ratio. Broad study findings and their caveats: Ophthalmopathy was separated from stable hyperthyroidism by the 13-signature model with about 88% sensitivity and 81% to 83% specificity in cross-validation and with 80%/75% in the test set. In validation, the model predicted ophthalmopathy progression with about 64% sensitivity and roughly 72% specificity; roughly eleven predicted patients were CT-confirmed with GO in a median of approximately 6.5 months. Sample size was not statistically predetermined, and group allocation was not concealed from the investigators. Most expanded thyroid clonotypes with frequency above 0.001 were also detected in blood, suggesting blood repertoires may reflect the thyroid immune response.

V lost 6 bases and J lost 7 bases, and the count of bases not matched to a germline gene is 8. The cysteine opens and the phenylalanine closes a CDR3 of 13 amino acids. Only the CDR3 DNA is retained, 39 bases long and in frame from the first base. Hyperthyroidism was considered stable if no progression to ophthalmopathy occurred within 18 months of follow-up. Hyperthyroidism patients were newly diagnosed, were aged 18 to 65 years, and had a disease duration under 2 months. Patients were excluded if they had other autoimmune diseases, uncontrolled infections, pregnancy or lactation. Clinical symptoms, serum thyroxine, TRAb, thyroid ultrasound and orbital computed tomography were used for diagnosis. PBMCs were isolated from about 9.1 ml of fresh peripheral blood by Ficoll-Paque density gradient centrifugation. Total RNA was extracted with Trizol reagent and quality-checked on an Agilent 2100 Bioanalyzer.

TCR beta CDR3 regions were amplified from RNA transcripts for repertoire sequencing. A first-round RT-PCR used HTBI primers with the Qiagen OneStep RT-PCR kit, followed by a second-round multiplex PCR, size selection and purification. Sequencing of the libraries was carried out on an Illumina HiSeq2000 in paired-end mode with 100 bp reads. The study's own analysis went as follows. SOAPnuke was used to process the reads, throwing out any read that had adapters, had uncalled bases, had a mean Phred below 15, or lacked an exact constant-primer or identifier match. High-quality paired reads were merged with COPE v1.2.5. Clonotypes were defined as unique nucleotide sequences and were aligned to IMGT TRB V, D and J references using MiTCR v1.1. Only V-J combinations with frequency above 0.0001 were analysed, covering around 99% of repertoires. A TCR clonal expansion and chaos score per V-J combination was defined as the ratio of F50 clonal expansion to chaos observed in the TCRdist matrix. Welch's t-statistics and random forest were used to narrow the features down to about a dozen V-J combinations, which were then fed into a naive Bayes classifier. The Morisita-Horn index was used to measure how similar the thyroid and blood repertoires were. Using fastp trimming at Q25 and MiXCR clonotype assembly, TCRdb reanalyzed the public sequencing data and kept in-frame beta chains. Each entry merges the rows of one CDR3 protein and shows their most common DNA and genes. The V and J calls, along with clone size, are taken from TCRdb and not from the paper's own processing. Within this sample are 680,000 or so distinct CDR3 sequences, with about 24% of them counted one time only. Approximately 7.7% of the sample lies in the top ten.

This clonotype showed up many times. Its binding antigen is unknown. No base quality values were provided; no much bigger clone lies one nucleotide off. The sequence was obtained from a woman aged 18-29 years with stable Graves' hyperthyroidism. Some clones in this sample may be carry-over from other donors' samples. Donor details come from another sample of the same person, matched by shared clones. The chain is assembled from TRBV12-3 or TRBV12-4 and TRBJ2-5; the central 7 bases match TRBD2. The source material was peripheral blood. The DNA is as follows: TGTGCCAGCAGCGTAGAGCGGGGTACGACCCAGTACTTC. It specifies CASSVERGTTQYF.